This passage covers 32 T cell receptor beta chains from one sample sequenced in a study of cytomegalovirus exposure and HLA in healthy donors. Amplification used 60 Vbeta primers and 13 Jbeta primers. Data came from immunoSEQ multiplex PCR; TCRdb stores just in-frame clones and leaves some out. The sample has 75,000 to 90,000 clones; roughly four fifths are singletons. The sequencing input was PBMCs. These receptors were taken from a human donor in good health.

The V call is TRBV2, the J call TRBJ1-1; TRBD1 might be the D (5 bases). Germline assignment: CDR1 SNHLY and CDR2 FYNNEI. This CDR3 is built from 15 residues. V was trimmed by 7 bases and J by 3 bases, leaving 18 bases between them. The CDR3 spells CASTRTPGVDTEAFF. In nucleotides, the CDR3 is TGTGCCAGCACTAGGACACCGGGAGTGGACACTGAAGCTTTCTTT.

The genes are TRBV5-1 and TRBJ1-1; D is unclear. V lost 4 bases, J lost 4 bases, and 11 bases lay in between. Germline V gene sequence: CDR1 SGHRS, CDR2 YFSETQ. This CDR3 region has 13 residues. The DNA of the CDR3 is TGCGCCAGCAGCGCCGGTGGTTCCACTGAAGCTTTCTTT. Its protein is CASSAGGSTEAFF. Supplemented by reference TRBV5-1 and TRBJ1-1, the full variable domain reads KAGVTQTPRYLIKTRGQQVTLSCSPISGHRSVSWYQQTPGQGLQFLFEYFSETQRNKGNFPGRFSGRQFSNSRSEMNVSTLELGDSALYLCASSAGGSTEAFFGQGTRLTVV.

The chain carries TRBV5-1 and TRBJ2-7, with D possibly being TRBD1 (5 bases). The V end lost 4 bases, the J end lost 2 bases, and 16 bases lay between the germline ends. The CDR3 is 15 residues long. CDR1 SGHRS and CDR2 YFSETQ come from the germline V gene. CDR3 in DNA: TGCGCCAGCAGCCCCAGGCAGGGCACTACCTACGAGCAGTACTTC. Translating gives CASSPRQGTTYEQYF. Full variable domain (missing parts from reference TRBV5-1 and TRBJ2-7): KAGVTQTPRYLIKTRGQQVTLSCSPISGHRSVSWYQQTPGQGLQFLFEYFSETQRNKGNFPGRFSGRQFSNSRSEMNVSTLELGDSALYLCASSPRQGTTYEQYFGPGTRLTVT.

CDR3 nucleotides: TGTGCCAGTACAGGTAGGGACCTTGGAGGGTCTGAAGCTTTCTTT. It yields the protein CASTGRDLGGSEAFF. V is TRBV6-6 and J is TRBJ1-1; TRBD1 is a possible D gene (5 bases). Germline CDR1 is MNHNY and CDR2 is SVGAGI (reference sequence). With 9 bases removed from V and 6 bases from J, the gap between germline ends came to 23 bases. The CDR3 spans 15 residues.

The rearrangement uses TRBV29-1 and TRBJ2-7; TRBD1 agrees at 7 bases. The CDR3 is made up of 14 amino acids. The V and J ends lost 6 bases and 4 bases, in that order; junction bases with no gene match: 12. Germline V gene sequence: CDR1 SQVTM, CDR2 ANQGSEA. The CDR3 here is CSVRTGRPSYEQYF. The CDR3 bases are TGCAGCGTCAGGACAGGCCGCCCATCTTACGAGCAGTACTTC.

V gene TRBV27 combines with J gene TRBJ1-6, with D unclear. The germline gives CDR1 MNHEY, CDR2 SMNVEV (reference sequence). This CDR3 is 12 amino acids long. Trimming took 5 bases from V and 10 from J, leaving 9 bases between them. The CDR3 here is CASSLLGSPLHF. The CDR3 DNA reads TGTGCCAGCAGTCTGCTCGGGTCACCCCTCCACTTT.

The chain has TRBV6-1 and TRBJ1-5; 12 bases map to TRBD1. The germline V gene encodes CDR1 MNHNS and CDR2 SASEGT. The CDR3 contains 19 residues. V lost 2 bases to trimming and J lost 2 bases; unmatched junction nucleotides: 10. Here the CDR3 DNA reads TGTGCCAGCAGTGAAAGAGGGACAGGGGGCGCGGACGGCAATCAGCCCCAGCATTTT. It encodes CASSERGTGGADGNQPQHF.

The chain has TRBV6-5 and TRBJ2-7; 8 bases are a match to TRBD1. The CDR3 totals 15 residues. With V trimmed by 1 base and J by 3 bases, 5 bases remained unmatched. Per the germline V gene, CDR1 is MNHEY and CDR2 is SVGAGI. The CDR3 region is CASSYFGTGGYEQYF. The CDR3 nucleotides are TGTGCCAGCAGTTACTTTGGGACAGGCGGCTACGAGCAGTACTTC.

This chain connects TRBV4-1 to TRBJ1-4; TRBD1 aligns across 8 bases. Germline V gives CDR1 MGHRA, CDR2 YSYEKL. V lost 4 bases, J lost 2 bases, and 0 bases stayed unmatched. The CDR3 has 14 amino acids. The CDR3 sequence: CASSRTGTNEKLFF. CDR3 sequence (DNA): TGCGCCAGCAGCCGGACAGGGACTAATGAAAAACTGTTTTTT.

This chain links TRBV27 with TRBJ2-5, with 11 nucleotides matching TRBD2. Germline CDR1 MNHEY, CDR2 SMNVEV (reference sequence). V was clipped by 6 bases and J by 0 bases; unmatched bases: 6. The CDR3 loop spans 16 amino acids. CDR3 DNA: TGTGCCAGCAGACTAGCGGGGGCCCCTAACCAAGAGACCCAGTACTTC. Translation gives CASRLAGAPNQETQYF.

Points on this clone: One junction end does not reproduce the germline sequence, and a read error may be involved. The genes are TRBV6-6 and TRBJ1-6; TRBD1 matches at 7 bases. The CDR3 consists of 14 residues. Germline V CDR1 and CDR2: MNHNY, SVGAGI (reference sequence). CDR3 loop: CASSRGTVNSPLNF. The CDR3 region has the DNA TGTGCCAGCAGCCGTGGGACAGTTAATTCACCCCTCAACTTT.

The chain links TRBV13 to TRBJ2-2, with 8 bases lining up with TRBD1. The ends lost 5 bases at V and 3 bases at J; junction bases unmatched: 8. The CDR3 runs 16 residues. Per the germline V gene, CDR1 is PRHDT and CDR2 is FYEKMQ (reference sequence). The chain's CDR3 is CASSPDRGGDTGELFF. CDR3 coding DNA: TGTGCCAGCAGCCCCGACAGGGGTGGTGACACCGGGGAGCTGTTTTTT.

The V and J genes are TRBV9 and TRBJ2-7; D unresolved. The V end was cut by 0 bases, the J end by 4 bases, with 11 bases between. Germline V gene sequence: CDR1 SGDLS, CDR2 YYNGEE. This CDR3 contains 14 residues. The CDR3 loop is CASSVGSGTYEQYF. CDR3 DNA: TGTGCCAGCAGCGTAGGGTCAGGAACTTACGAGCAGTACTTC.

V is TRBV6-6 and J is TRBJ2-7; possible D gene TRBD1, 6 bases. Germline CDR1 MNHNY, CDR2 SVGAGI (reference sequence). The CDR3 sequence is 13 residues long. V lost 5 bases to trimming and J lost 0 bases, with 8 bases between them. CDR3 nucleotide sequence: TGTGCCAGCAGTACAGGGTTCTCCTACGAGCAGTACTTC. It yields the protein CASSTGFSYEQYF.

The chain is built from TRBV7-8 and TRBJ1-6, with D maybe TRBD1 (6 bases). V was cut by 2 bases and J by 10 bases, with 9 bases left in between. The CDR3 is made up of 13 amino acids. Germline V gene sequence: CDR1 SGHVS, CDR2 FQNEAQ. CDR3 bases: TGTGCCAGCAGCTTACCAGGGGAATCACCCCTCCACTTT. Translating gives CASSLPGESPLHF.

The V and J genes are TRBV6-1 and TRBJ2-1; TRBD2 might be the D (7 bases). V gave up 5 bases and J gave up 5 bases, with 16 bases separating them. This CDR3 comprises 15 residues. Germline CDR1 and CDR2: MNHNS and SASEGT. The CDR3 bases are TGTGCCAGCAGTTTGGCATGGGGGGGCCACAATGAGCAGTTCTTC. This codes for CASSLAWGGHNEQFF.

The sample holds one count of this clone. The chain links TRBV5-4 to TRBJ2-1; 8 bases map to TRBD2. Germline V gene sequence: CDR1 SGHNT, CDR2 YYREEE (reference sequence). Trimming took 4 bases from V and 0 from J; bases not matched to a gene: 6. The CDR3 length is 16 residues. The DNA for the CDR3 is TGTGCCAGCAGCCCAGAGCGGGGGAGCTCCTACAATGAGCAGTTCTTC. As protein: CASSPERGSSYNEQFF.

The chain employs TRBV5-1 and TRBJ2-1; 7 positions agree with TRBD2. CDR3 size: 16 residues. Germline V gives CDR1 SGHRS, CDR2 YFSETQ. V shed 3 bases and J 0 bases; nucleotides not matched to a gene: 6. For the CDR3, the DNA is TGCGCCAGCAGCTCCTCGGGGGGAAGCTCCTACAATGAGCAGTTCTTC. Translated: CASSSSGGSSYNEQFF.

This clone was counted between two and nine times. V is TRBV5-1 and J is TRBJ2-2; no firm D call. CDR1 is SGHRS and CDR2 is YFSETQ in the germline V gene. The CDR3 is 17 residues long. Between the trimmed V and J ends, which lost 4 bases and 0 bases, there was a span of 16 bases. CDR3 in DNA: TGCGCCAGCAGCCCTACGGTGGGCAGATCGAACACCGGGGAGCTGTTTTTT. Translation gives CASSPTVGRSNTGELFF.

CDR3 sequence: CASSSDTGELFF. CDR3 nucleotide sequence: TGTGCCAGCTCATCGGACACCGGGGAGCTGTTTTTT. V usage is TRBV18 and J usage is TRBJ2-2; D gene ambiguous. V lost 5 bases and J 3 bases, leaving 4 bases between the germline ends. Germline loops: CDR1 KGHSH, CDR2 LQKENI. The CDR3 loop spans 12 amino acids.

The chain couples TRBV19 to TRBJ1-4; TRBD1 is a possible D gene (5 bases). With 6 bases removed from V and 7 bases from J, the gap between germline ends came to 15 bases. CDR1 LNHDA and CDR2 SQIVND come from the germline V gene (reference sequence). The CDR3 consists of 14 residues. The CDR3 loop reads CASSLDSMSEKLFF. CDR3 DNA: TGTGCCAGTAGCCTCGACAGTATGAGTGAAAAACTGTTTTTT.

This chain joins TRBV29-1 and TRBJ2-7, with 7 positions matching TRBD1. This CDR3 is built from 15 residues. The germline V gene has CDR1 SQVTM and CDR2 ANQGSEA. After removal of 7 bases from V and 0 bases from J, the junction contained 12 bases not matched to a gene. The CDR3 is CSAITRDSLSYEQYF. The CDR3 nucleotides are TGCAGCGCAATAACTCGGGACAGCCTCTCCTACGAGCAGTACTTC.

The rearrangement uses TRBV5-1 and TRBJ2-3, with TRBD2 matching 16 bases. CDR1 is SGHRS, CDR2 YFSETQ, per germline. The CDR3 is 16 amino acids. Losses at the gene ends were 2 bases for V and 5 bases for J; bases not matched to a gene: 2. This CDR3 is CASSFGTSGGEDTQYF. CDR3 sequence (DNA): TGCGCCAGCAGCTTCGGGACTAGCGGGGGGGAAGATACGCAGTATTTT.

CDR3 protein: CASSSSGGAYRDTQYF. Here the CDR3 DNA reads TGTGCCAGCAGTTCCAGCGGGGGAGCTTATAGGGATACGCAGTATTTT. The chain combines TRBV6-6 with TRBJ2-3, with 8 bases lining up with TRBD2. V shed 4 bases and J 6 bases; nucleotides not matched to a gene: 12. The length of the CDR3 is 16 residues. Germline CDR1 is MNHNY and CDR2 is SVGAGI (reference sequence).

The rearrangement links TRBV29-1 to TRBJ1-2; 9 positions agree with TRBD1. The ends lost 1 base at V and 8 bases at J; junction bases unmatched: 11. There are 15 residues in the CDR3. In germline, CDR1 is SQVTM, CDR2 ANQGSEA. This CDR3 is CSVEGWGQGIGGYTF. The DNA for the CDR3 is TGCAGCGTTGAAGGGTGGGGACAGGGAATTGGCGGCTACACCTTC.

Comment on this clone: The junction departs from the called germline gene at one end, perhaps through a read error. The chain is built from TRBV5-4 and TRBJ2-2; 10 bases are shared with TRBD2. The CDR3 sequence is 16 residues long. CDR1 is SGHNT, CDR2 YYREEE, per germline (reference sequence). The CDR3 protein is CASSQAGGQITGELFF. In DNA, the CDR3 is TGCGCCAGCAGCCAAGCGGGGGGGCAGATCACCGGGGAGCTGTTTTTT. The full variable domain, with the rest looked up from reference TRBV5-4 and TRBJ2-2, is ETGVTQSPTHLIKTRGQQVTLRCSSQSGHNTVSWYQQALGQGPQFIFQYYREEENGRGNFPPRFSGLQFPNYSSELNVNALELDDSALYLCASSQAGGQITGELFFGEGSRLTVL.

This chain links TRBV5-1 with TRBJ2-7; 11 nucleotides agree with TRBD2. Looked up from germline, CDR1 is SGHRS and CDR2 is YFSETQ. The CDR3 length is 14 residues. J was trimmed by 4 bases and V by 5 bases; bases with no gene match: 5. The CDR3 loop is CASRTGTSGYEQYF. Written as DNA, the CDR3 is TGCGCCAGCAGGACCGGGACTAGCGGTTACGAGCAGTACTTC.

The V and J genes are TRBV5-1 and TRBJ2-3, with 7 positions matching TRBD2. V gave up 5 bases and J gave up 3 bases; unmatched junction bases: 3. Germline V CDR1 and CDR2: SGHRS, YFSETQ. There are 13 residues in the CDR3. CDR3 DNA: TGCGCCAGCAGTAGGGAGGGGACAGATACGCAGTATTTT. Amino acid sequence: CASSREGTDTQYF.

The rearrangement uses TRBV10-3 and TRBJ1-1, with 10 bases that match TRBD1. The CDR3 runs to 15 residues. The germline V gene has CDR1 ENHRY and CDR2 SYGVKD. J was trimmed by 6 bases and V by 4 bases; bases with no gene match: 8. Written as DNA, the CDR3 is TGTGCCATCAGTGCCCCGGGACAGGGGAGTCCTGAAGCTTTCTTT. Protein: CAISAPGQGSPEAFF.

The genes are TRBV6-1 and TRBJ2-2; 8 nucleotides align to TRBD1. The CDR3 spans 16 residues. The V segment lost 1 base and the J segment 5 bases; nucleotides outside the gene matches: 6. Germline values: CDR1 MNHNS, CDR2 SASEGT. The CDR3 DNA reads as TGTGCCAGCAGTGAAGAAGACAGGGGAGTTACCGGGGAGCTGTTTTTT. This codes for CASSEEDRGVTGELFF.

The chain joins TRBV5-4 to TRBJ2-5; D might be TRBD1 (6 bases). Looked up from germline, CDR1 is SGHNT and CDR2 is YYREEE (reference sequence). The CDR3 runs to 17 residues. Deletions cut 4 bases from V and 1 base from J, with 20 bases between. CDR3 amino acids: CASSKGQRGFLQETQYF. DNA of the CDR3: TGTGCCAGCAGCAAAGGACAGCGTGGATTTCTCCAAGAGACCCAGTACTTC.

DNA for the CDR3: TGTGCCAGCAGTTCCTCCCGGTCAGGGGGCTTAATGAACACTGAAGCTTTCTTT. Translating gives CASSSSRSGGLMNTEAFF. V and J are TRBV27 and TRBJ1-1; 8 bases match TRBD1. V lost 4 bases and J lost 0; bases outside the gene matches: 13. This CDR3 region has 18 residues. Germline V CDR1 and CDR2: MNHEY, SMNVEV (reference sequence).